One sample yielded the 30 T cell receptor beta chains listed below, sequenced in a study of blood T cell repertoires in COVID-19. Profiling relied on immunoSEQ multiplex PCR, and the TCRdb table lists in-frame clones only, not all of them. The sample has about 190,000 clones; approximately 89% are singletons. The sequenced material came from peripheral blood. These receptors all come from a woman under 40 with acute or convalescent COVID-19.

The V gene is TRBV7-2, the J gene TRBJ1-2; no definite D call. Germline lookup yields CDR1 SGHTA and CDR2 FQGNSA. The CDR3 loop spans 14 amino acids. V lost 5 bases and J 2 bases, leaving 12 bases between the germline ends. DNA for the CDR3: TGTGCCAGCAGCCAACAGTCCGAAAACTATGGCTACACCTTC. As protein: CASSQQSENYGYTF.

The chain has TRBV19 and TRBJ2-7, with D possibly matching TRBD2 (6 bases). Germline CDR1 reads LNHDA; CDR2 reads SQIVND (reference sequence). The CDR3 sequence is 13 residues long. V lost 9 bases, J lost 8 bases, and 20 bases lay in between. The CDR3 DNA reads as TGTGCCAGCTCCCGAGGGGAGGAGAGGAAGCAGTACTTC. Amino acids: CASSRGEERKQYF.

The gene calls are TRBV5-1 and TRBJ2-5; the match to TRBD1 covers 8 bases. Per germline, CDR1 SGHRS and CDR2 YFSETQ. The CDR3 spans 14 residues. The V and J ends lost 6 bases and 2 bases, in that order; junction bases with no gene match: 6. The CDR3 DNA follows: TGCGCCAGCAAAGTGGGACAGGCGCAAGAGACCCAGTACTTC. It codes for CASKVGQAQETQYF.

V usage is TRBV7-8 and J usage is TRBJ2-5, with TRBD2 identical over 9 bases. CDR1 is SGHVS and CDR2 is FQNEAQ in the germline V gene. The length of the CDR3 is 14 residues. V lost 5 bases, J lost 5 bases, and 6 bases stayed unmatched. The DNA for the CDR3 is TGTGCCAGCAGCCGAGGACTAGCGAGTGAGACCCAGTACTTC. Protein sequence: CASSRGLASETQYF.

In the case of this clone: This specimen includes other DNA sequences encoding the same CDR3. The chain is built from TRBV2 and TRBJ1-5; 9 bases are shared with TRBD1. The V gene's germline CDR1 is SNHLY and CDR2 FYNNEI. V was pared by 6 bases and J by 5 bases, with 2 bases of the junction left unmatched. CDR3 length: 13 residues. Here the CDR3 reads CASRGTGYQPQHF. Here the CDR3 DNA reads TGTGCCAGCAGAGGGACAGGGTATCAGCCCCAGCATTTT. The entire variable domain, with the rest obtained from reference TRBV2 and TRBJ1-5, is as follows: EPEVTQTPSHQVTQMGQEVILRCVPISNHLYFYWYRQILGQKVEFLVSFYNNEISEKSEIFDDQFSVERPDGSNFTLKIRSTKLEDSAMYFCASRGTGYQPQHFGDGTRLSIL.

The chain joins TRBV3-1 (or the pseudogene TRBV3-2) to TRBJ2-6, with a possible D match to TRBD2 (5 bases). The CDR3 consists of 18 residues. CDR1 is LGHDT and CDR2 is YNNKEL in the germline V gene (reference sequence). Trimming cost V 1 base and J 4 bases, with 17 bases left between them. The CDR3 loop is CASSQGVMTAGGANVLTF. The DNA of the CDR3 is TGTGCCAGCAGCCAAGGGGTTATGACGGCGGGCGGGGCCAACGTCCTGACTTTC.

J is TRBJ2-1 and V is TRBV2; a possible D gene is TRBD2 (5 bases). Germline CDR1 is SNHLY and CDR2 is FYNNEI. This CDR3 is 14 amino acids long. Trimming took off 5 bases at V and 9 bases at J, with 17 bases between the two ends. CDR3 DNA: TGTGCCAGCAGTCAATTTCGGGAAACGGGTGAGCAGTTCTTC. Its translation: CASSQFRETGEQFF.

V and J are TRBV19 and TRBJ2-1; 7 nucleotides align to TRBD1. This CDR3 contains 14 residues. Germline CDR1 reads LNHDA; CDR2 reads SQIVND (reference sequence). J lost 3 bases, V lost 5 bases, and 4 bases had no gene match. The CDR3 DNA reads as TGTGCCAGTAGTCTTACAGGGGTCTACAATGAGCAGTTCTTC. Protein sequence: CASSLTGVYNEQFF.

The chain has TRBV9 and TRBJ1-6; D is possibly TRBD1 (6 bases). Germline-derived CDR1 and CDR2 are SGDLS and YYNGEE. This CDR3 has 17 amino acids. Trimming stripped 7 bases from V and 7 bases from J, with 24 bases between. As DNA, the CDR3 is TGTGCCAGCTCGCAGGGGACGGCTGATGAGTGGAATTCACCCCTCCACTTT. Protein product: CASSQGTADEWNSPLHF.

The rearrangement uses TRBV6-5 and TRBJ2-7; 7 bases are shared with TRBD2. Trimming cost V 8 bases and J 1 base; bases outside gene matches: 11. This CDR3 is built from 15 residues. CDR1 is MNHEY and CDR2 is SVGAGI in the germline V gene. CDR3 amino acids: CASATAGTVSYEQYF. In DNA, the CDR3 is TGTGCCAGCGCGACAGCGGGAACAGTTTCCTACGAGCAGTACTTC.

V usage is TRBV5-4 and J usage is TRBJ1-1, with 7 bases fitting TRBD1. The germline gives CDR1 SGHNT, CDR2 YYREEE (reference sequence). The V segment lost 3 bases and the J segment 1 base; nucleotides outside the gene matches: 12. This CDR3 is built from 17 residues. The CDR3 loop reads CASSWTTGVYRNTEAFF. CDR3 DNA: TGTGCCAGCAGCTGGACTACAGGGGTTTATAGGAACACTGAAGCTTTCTTT.

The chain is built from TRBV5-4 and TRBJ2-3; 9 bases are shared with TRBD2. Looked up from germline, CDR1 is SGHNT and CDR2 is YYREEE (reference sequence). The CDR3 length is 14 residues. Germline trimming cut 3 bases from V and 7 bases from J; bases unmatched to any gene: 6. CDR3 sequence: CASSWVGTSNTQYF. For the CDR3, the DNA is TGTGCCAGCAGCTGGGTGGGGACTAGCAATACGCAGTATTTT.

The CDR3 loop reads CASSLGAGLGAFF. In nucleotides, the CDR3 is TGCGCCAGCAGCTTGGGGGCAGGGCTGGGAGCTTTCTTT. V usage is TRBV5-1 and J usage is TRBJ1-1, with a possible D match to TRBD1 (5 bases). Germline V gene sequence: CDR1 SGHRS, CDR2 YFSETQ. V lost 0 bases and J 10 bases, leaving 13 bases between the germline ends. This CDR3 has 13 amino acids. The whole variable domain, remainder taken from reference TRBV5-1 and TRBJ1-1, is KAGVTQTPRYLIKTRGQQVTLSCSPISGHRSVSWYQQTPGQGLQFLFEYFSETQRNKGNFPGRFSGRQFSNSRSEMNVSTLELGDSALYLCASSLGAGLGAFFGQGTRLTVV.

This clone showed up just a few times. The CDR3 loop is CASCSGSRNQPQHF. CDR3 coding DNA: TGTGCCAGCTGCTCAGGGTCCCGAAATCAGCCCCAGCATTTT. The chain carries TRBV6-5 and TRBJ1-5; tentative D call: TRBD1 (5 bases). V was pared by 8 bases and J by 4 bases, with 15 bases between. Germline loops: CDR1 MNHEY, CDR2 SVGAGI. CDR3 length equals 14 residues.

The CDR3 region has the DNA TGCGCCAGCAGCGTGGAGGGGACAGGGGTCGGCGGGGAGCTGTTTTTT. Translated, it gives CASSVEGTGVGGELFF. This chain uses TRBV5-1 with TRBJ2-2; TRBD1 aligns across 10 bases. This CDR3 contains 16 residues. Germline CDR1 reads SGHRS; CDR2 reads YFSETQ. Trimming at V came to 4 bases and at J to 7 bases, leaving 10 bases not matched to a gene.

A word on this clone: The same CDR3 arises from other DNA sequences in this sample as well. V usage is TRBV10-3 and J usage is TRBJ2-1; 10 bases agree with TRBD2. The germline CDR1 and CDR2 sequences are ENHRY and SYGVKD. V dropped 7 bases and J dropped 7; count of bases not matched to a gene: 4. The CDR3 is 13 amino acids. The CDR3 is CAITSGSSNEQFF. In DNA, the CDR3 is TGTGCCATCACTAGCGGGAGTTCGAATGAGCAGTTCTTC.

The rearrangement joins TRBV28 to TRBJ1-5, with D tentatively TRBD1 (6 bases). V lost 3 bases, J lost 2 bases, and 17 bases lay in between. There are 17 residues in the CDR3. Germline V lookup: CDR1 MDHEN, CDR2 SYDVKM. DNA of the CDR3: TGTGCCAGCAGTTTGGGGAGGGACATCAGTGGCAATCAGCCCCAGCATTTT. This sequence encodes CASSLGRDISGNQPQHF.

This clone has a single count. The CDR3 sequence is CASSSPSTGSRVKQPQHF. DNA for the CDR3: TGTGCCAGCAGCAGCCCTTCGACAGGTAGCCGGGTGAAGCAGCCCCAGCATTTT. The rearrangement joins TRBV28 to TRBJ1-5; a weak D match, TRBD1 (6 bases). This CDR3 region has 18 residues. V shed 6 bases and J shed 7 bases, with 28 bases lying between them. Germline values: CDR1 MDHEN, CDR2 SYDVKM.

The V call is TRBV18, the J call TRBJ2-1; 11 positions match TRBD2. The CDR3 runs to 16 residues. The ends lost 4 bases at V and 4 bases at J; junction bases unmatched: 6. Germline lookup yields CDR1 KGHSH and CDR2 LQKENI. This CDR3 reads CASSLGLAEGYNEQFF. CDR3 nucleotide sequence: TGTGCCAGCTCACTGGGACTAGCGGAGGGTTACAATGAGCAGTTCTTC.

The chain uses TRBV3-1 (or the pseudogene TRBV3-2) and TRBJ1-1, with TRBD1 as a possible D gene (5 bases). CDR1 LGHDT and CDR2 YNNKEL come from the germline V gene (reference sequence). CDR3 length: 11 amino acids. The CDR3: CATQGRAEAFF. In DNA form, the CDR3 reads TGTGCAACTCAGGGTCGCGCTGAAGCTTTCTTT.

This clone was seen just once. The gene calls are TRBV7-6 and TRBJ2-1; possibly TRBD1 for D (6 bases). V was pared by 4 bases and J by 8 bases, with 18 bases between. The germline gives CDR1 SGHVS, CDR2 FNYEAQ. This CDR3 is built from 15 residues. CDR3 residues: CASSSHWGQGDEQFF. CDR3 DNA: TGTGCCAGCAGCTCCCACTGGGGACAAGGGGATGAGCAGTTCTTC.

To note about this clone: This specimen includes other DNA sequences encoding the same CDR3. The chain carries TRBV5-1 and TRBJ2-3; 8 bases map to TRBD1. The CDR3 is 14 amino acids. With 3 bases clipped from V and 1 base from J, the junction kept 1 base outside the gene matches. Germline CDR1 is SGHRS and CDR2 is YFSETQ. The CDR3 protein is CASSSGQGTDTQYF. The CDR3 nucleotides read TGCGCCAGCAGCTCGGGACAGGGCACAGATACGCAGTATTTT.

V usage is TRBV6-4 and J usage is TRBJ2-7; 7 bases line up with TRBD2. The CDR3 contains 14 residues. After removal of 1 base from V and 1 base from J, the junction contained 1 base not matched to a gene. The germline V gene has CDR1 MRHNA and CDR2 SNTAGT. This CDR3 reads CASSDWGGSYEQYF. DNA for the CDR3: TGTGCCAGCAGTGACTGGGGGGGGTCCTACGAGCAGTACTTC.

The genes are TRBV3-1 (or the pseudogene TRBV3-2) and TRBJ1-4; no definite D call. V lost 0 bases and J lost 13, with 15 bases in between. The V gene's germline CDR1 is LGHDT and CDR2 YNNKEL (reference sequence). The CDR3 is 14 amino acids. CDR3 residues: CASSQDLAVRGLFF. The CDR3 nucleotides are TGTGCCAGCAGCCAAGACTTGGCAGTAAGAGGACTGTTTTTT.

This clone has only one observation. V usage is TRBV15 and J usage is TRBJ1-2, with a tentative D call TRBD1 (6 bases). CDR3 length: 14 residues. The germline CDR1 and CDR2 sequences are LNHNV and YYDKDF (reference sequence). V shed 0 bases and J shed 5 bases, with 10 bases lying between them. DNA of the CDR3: TGTGCCACCAGCAGAGATTCAACAGGGTATGGCTACACCTTC. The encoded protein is CATSRDSTGYGYTF.

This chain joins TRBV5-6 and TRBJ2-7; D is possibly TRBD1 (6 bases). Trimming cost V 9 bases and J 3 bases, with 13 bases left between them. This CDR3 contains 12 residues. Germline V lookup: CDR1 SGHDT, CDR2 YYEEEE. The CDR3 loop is CANAGTNYEQYF. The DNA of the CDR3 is TGTGCCAACGCCGGGACAAACTACGAGCAGTACTTC.

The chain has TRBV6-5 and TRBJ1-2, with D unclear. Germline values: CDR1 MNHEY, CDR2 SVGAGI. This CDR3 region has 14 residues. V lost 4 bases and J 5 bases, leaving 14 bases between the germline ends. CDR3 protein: CASSWTRGWYGYTF. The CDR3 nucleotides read TGTGCCAGCAGTTGGACTCGGGGTTGGTATGGCTACACCTTC.

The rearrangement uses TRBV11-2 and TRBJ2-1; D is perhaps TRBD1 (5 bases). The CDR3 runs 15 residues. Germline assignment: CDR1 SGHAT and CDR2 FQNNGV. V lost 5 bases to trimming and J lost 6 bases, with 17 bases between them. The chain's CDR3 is CASSPRGVPTNEQFF. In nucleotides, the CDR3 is TGTGCCAGCAGCCCTAGGGGTGTCCCTACCAATGAGCAGTTCTTC.

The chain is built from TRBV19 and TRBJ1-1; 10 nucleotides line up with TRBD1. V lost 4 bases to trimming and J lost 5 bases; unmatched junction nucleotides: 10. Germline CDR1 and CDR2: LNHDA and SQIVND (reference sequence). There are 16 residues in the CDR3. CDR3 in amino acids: CASSTSTGGAGTEAFF. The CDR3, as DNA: TGTGCCAGTAGTACCTCGACAGGGGGCGCGGGGACTGAAGCTTTCTTT.

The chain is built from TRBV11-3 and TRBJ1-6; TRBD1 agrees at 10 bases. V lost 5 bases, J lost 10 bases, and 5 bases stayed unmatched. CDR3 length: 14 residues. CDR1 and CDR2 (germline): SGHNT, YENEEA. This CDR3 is CASSVTGGESPLHF. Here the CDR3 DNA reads TGTGCCAGCAGCGTGACAGGGGGCGAATCACCCCTCCACTTT. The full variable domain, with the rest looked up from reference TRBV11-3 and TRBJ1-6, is EAGVVQSPRYKIIEKKQPVAFWCNPISGHNTLYWYLQNLGQGPELLIRYENEEAVDDSQLPKDRFSAERLKGVDSTLKIQPAELGDSAVYLCASSVTGGESPLHFGNGTRLTVT.